A single sample gave rise to the 15 T cell receptor beta chains below, sequenced in a study of blood T cell repertoires in COVID-19. The repertoire was sequenced with immunoSEQ multiplex PCR; TCRdb's copy has only in-frame clones and lacks some. Of a few hundred thousand clones listed, under 90% are singletons. Sequencing was done on a sample of peripheral blood. These receptors were collected from a man aged 60 to 69 with acute or convalescent COVID-19.

The V gene is TRBV14, the J gene TRBJ2-2; 7 bases are a match to TRBD2. Germline CDR1 is SGHDN and CDR2 is FVKESK. V shed 0 bases, J shed 3 bases, and the junction held 7 bases outside the gene matches. This CDR3 is 17 amino acids long. The CDR3 region has the DNA TGTGCCAGCAGCCAAGATCTGACTAGCCTATACACCGGGGAGCTGTTTTTT. Protein sequence: CASSQDLTSLYTGELFF.

The chain recombines TRBV6-6 with TRBJ1-1; TRBD1 matches 8 bases. V shed 0 bases and J 11 bases; nucleotides not matched to a gene: 2. The CDR3 totals 12 residues. Germline V gene sequence: CDR1 MNHNY, CDR2 SVGAGI (reference sequence). In nucleotides, the CDR3 is TGTGCCAGCAGTTACTCGGACAGGGCCGCTTTCTTT. Translating it yields CASSYSDRAAFF.

V usage is TRBV2 and J usage is TRBJ2-7; no reliable D call. CDR1 is SNHLY and CDR2 is FYNNEI in the germline V gene. The CDR3 spans 12 residues. V shed 4 bases and J shed 1 base, with 5 bases lying between them. CDR3: CASSASSYEQYF. In DNA, the CDR3 is TGTGCCAGCAGTGCTTCGTCCTACGAGCAGTACTTC.

The chain recombines TRBV7-2 with TRBJ1-5; 8 bases line up with TRBD1. J lost 2 bases, V lost 3 bases, and 6 bases had no gene match. CDR3 length equals 16 residues. Germline assignment: CDR1 SGHTA and CDR2 FQGNSA. The CDR3 spells CASSFSGTGGNQPQHF. CDR3 DNA sequence: TGTGCCAGCAGCTTCTCCGGGACAGGCGGCAATCAGCCCCAGCATTTT.

This clone was counted once. This chain joins TRBV27 and TRBJ2-5; TRBD2 agrees at 8 bases. Germline trimming cut 4 bases from V and 2 bases from J; bases unmatched to any gene: 9. Germline V gene sequence: CDR1 MNHEY, CDR2 SMNVEV (reference sequence). The CDR3 is 16 amino acids. The CDR3 here is CASSSTLAGPQETQYF. The CDR3 DNA reads as TGTGCCAGCAGTTCAACCTTAGCGGGGCCACAAGAGACCCAGTACTTC.

The V call is TRBV18, the J call TRBJ1-2; TRBD1 aligns across 8 bases. The V gene end was trimmed by 4 bases and the J gene end by 8 bases; junction bases not matched to a gene: 12. The germline CDR1 and CDR2 sequences are KGHSH and LQKENI. This CDR3 is built from 15 residues. CDR3 amino acids: CASSRSDREGTGYTF. CDR3 DNA sequence: TGTGCCAGCTCACGTTCGGACAGGGAGGGTACCGGCTACACCTTC.

This clone appeared a single time. This chain links TRBV29-1 with TRBJ2-1, with 10 bases matching TRBD2. CDR1 and CDR2 from the germline V gene are SQVTM and ANQGSEA. V shed 3 bases, J shed 7 bases, and the junction held 6 bases outside the gene matches. The CDR3 runs to 14 residues. The CDR3, as DNA: TGCAGCGTTGACAAGCGGGAGGGCCAGAATGAGCAGTTCTTC. This codes for CSVDKREGQNEQFF.

The gene calls are TRBV2 and TRBJ1-5; a possible D gene is TRBD1 (5 bases). V lost 6 bases to trimming and J lost 7 bases, with 19 bases between them. Germline V gene data show CDR1 as SNHLY and CDR2 as FYNNEI. The CDR3 is 15 amino acids. The CDR3: CASSEPGGGRQPQHF. In nucleotides, the CDR3 is TGTGCCAGCAGCGAGCCCGGGGGAGGGAGGCAGCCCCAGCATTTT.

The chain couples TRBV4-1 to TRBJ2-1, with D maybe TRBD1 (6 bases). V shed 4 bases and J shed 5 bases, with 21 bases lying between them. This CDR3 has 17 residues. Germline assignment: CDR1 MGHRA and CDR2 YSYEKL. The CDR3 bases are TGCGCCAGCAGCCCCTATCCAGGGGCCGCCACGGACAATGAGCAGTTCTTC. Its protein is CASSPYPGAATDNEQFF.

This chain's CDR3 is CASSLPNEQYF. CDR3 DNA: TGTGCCAGCAGTTTACCCAACGAGCAGTACTTC. The chain recombines TRBV12-3 or TRBV12-4 with TRBJ2-7; D ambiguous. CDR3 length: 11 amino acids. V was pared by 2 bases and J by 5 bases, with 4 bases between.

This chain uses TRBV5-1 with TRBJ1-4; D remains unclear. The CDR3 runs 14 residues. V gave up 0 bases and J gave up 5 bases, with 8 bases separating them. Germline loops: CDR1 SGHRS, CDR2 YFSETQ. The CDR3 is CASSLGNFNEKLFF. CDR3 DNA: TGCGCCAGCAGCTTGGGTAACTTCAATGAAAAACTGTTTTTT. The entire variable domain, with the rest obtained from reference TRBV5-1 and TRBJ1-4, is as follows: KAGVTQTPRYLIKTRGQQVTLSCSPISGHRSVSWYQQTPGQGLQFLFEYFSETQRNKGNFPGRFSGRQFSNSRSEMNVSTLELGDSALYLCASSLGNFNEKLFFGSGTQLSVL.

V usage is TRBV11-3 and J usage is TRBJ2-2, with 9 bases aligning to TRBD1. This CDR3 contains 16 residues. V dropped 1 base and J dropped 6; count of bases not matched to a gene: 6. Germline assignment: CDR1 SGHNT and CDR2 YENEEA. In DNA form, the CDR3 reads TGTGCCAGCAGCTTAGGTGACAGGGGGATGCCCGGGGAGCTGTTTTTT. Translation: CASSLGDRGMPGELFF.

This clone was found a few times. The CDR3 spells CASTSLAGRQYF. CDR3 DNA: TGTGCCAGCACCTCGCTAGCGGGGCGGCAGTACTTC. The chain employs TRBV2 and TRBJ2-7; 9 nucleotides match TRBD2. The CDR3 spans 12 residues. Trimming cost V 7 bases and J 9 bases; bases outside gene matches: 7. Germline lookup yields CDR1 SNHLY and CDR2 FYNNEI.

The count of this clone is one. The rearrangement joins TRBV6-5 to TRBJ1-1; D is perhaps TRBD1 (6 bases). With 5 bases removed from V and 1 base from J, the gap between germline ends came to 8 bases. Germline V gene sequence: CDR1 MNHEY, CDR2 SVGAGI. This CDR3 region has 13 residues. The CDR3, as DNA: TGTGCCAGCAGTATGACAGGGAACACTGAAGCTTTCTTT. This translates into CASSMTGNTEAFF.

The chain employs TRBV21-1 and TRBJ1-5; the tabulated D call, TRBD1, remains unverified against the DNA. TRBV21-1 is termed a pseudogene. CDR3 size: 13 residues. This chain's CDR3 is CASPLQGNQPQHF. In DNA, the CDR3 is TGTGCCAGCCCTTTGCAGGGAAATCAGCCCCAGCATTTT.